The clone carrying this TCR beta chain has just one count. Its matching antigen is unknown. The limits of the CDR3 on the DNA are not certain, so only TCRdb's listed CDR3 is given. Inclusive of both ends, the CDR3 amounts to 14 amino acids. Looked up from germline, CDR1 is MNHEY and CDR2 is SVGAGI. This sample stems from a study of CD8+CD57+ T cells in acquired aplastic anemia. Study-wide context: DNA from sorted CD4+ and CD8+ cells averaged roughly 3.4 ug. General study results and limits: Overlap between patients and controls comprised roughly 28 CD8+ CDR3 sequences. For CD8+ Simpson's diversity, patients and controls showed no significant difference.

Patients picked for sequencing had shown CD8+CD57+ cell expansion detected by flow cytometry. Receipt of therapy had not occurred in any patient by the time of blood sampling. TCR beta VDJ combinations and CDR3 sequences were profiled from genomic DNA. TCRdb re-called the reads through MiXCR, storing one row per CDR3 protein. Among fewer than 250,000 distinct CDR3 sequences, more than 40% were seen once, and the ten largest hold 7.8%. Specimen: sorted CD4+, CD8+, or CD8+CD57+ T cells (not recorded which) from PBMCs. The chain couples TRBV6-5 to TRBJ2-3; the table's TRBD1 call for D was not verified on the DNA. This clonotype was sampled from a human donor with aplastic anemia. The CDR3 region is CASILGARTDTQYF.